These 27 T cell receptor beta chains share one sample of origin, sequenced in a study of PD-L1 blockade in urothelial cancer. The sample's time point: peripheral blood 6 weeks after treatment start. Here immunoSEQ multiplex PCR was the method, and the copy in TCRdb shows in-frame clones only, minus some. The sample shows about 46,000 clones, approximately 85% of them seen only once. Sequenced here: PBMCs, sampled around atezolizumab (anti-PD-L1) treatment. These receptors all come from a man in his fifties or sixties with urothelial cancer.

This clone turned up a few times. The chain couples TRBV28 to TRBJ1-5, with 8 positions matching TRBD1. V lost 4 bases to trimming and J lost 3 bases; unmatched junction nucleotides: 8. The CDR3 length is 16 residues. CDR1 and CDR2 from the germline V gene are MDHEN and SYDVKM. In nucleotides, the CDR3 is TGTGCCAGCAGTTCATGGACAGGGAGCATCAATCAGCCCCAGCATTTT. Translated: CASSSWTGSINQPQHF.

The rearrangement joins TRBV27 to TRBJ2-7; D uncertain. CDR3 length: 16 amino acids. With 0 bases removed from V and 2 bases from J, the gap between germline ends came to 14 bases. Germline V CDR1 and CDR2: MNHEY, SMNVEV (reference sequence). The CDR3 loop is CASSLSEQNLPYEQYF. CDR3 nucleotides: TGTGCCAGCAGTTTATCTGAACAAAATCTTCCCTACGAGCAGTACTTC.

The chain combines TRBV4-1 with TRBJ2-1; 12 bases agree with TRBD2. J lost 7 bases, V lost 4 bases, and 8 bases had no gene match. Germline V CDR1 and CDR2: MGHRA, YSYEKL. The CDR3 sequence is 16 residues long. CDR3 nucleotides: TGCGCCAGCAGCCTCCGACTAGCGGGAGATATAAATGAGCAGTTCTTC. Translated, it gives CASSLRLAGDINEQFF.

The gene calls are TRBV4-1 and TRBJ1-1; the D gene is possibly TRBD1 (5 bases). V lost 10 bases to trimming and J lost 1 base, with 19 bases between them. This CDR3 is 15 amino acids long. Germline CDR1 and CDR2: MGHRA and YSYEKL. The CDR3 DNA is TGCGCCACCGCTACAGGCGGTTACACGAACACTGAAGCTTTCTTT. Translated: CATATGGYTNTEAFF.

The J gene is TRBJ1-1, the V gene TRBV7-8; no reliable D call. Deletions cut 2 bases from V and 0 bases from J, with 19 bases between. The CDR3 has 18 amino acids. Germline V gene lookup returns CDR1 SGHVS and CDR2 FQNEAQ. CDR3 sequence: CASSLRSGLNSMNTEAFF. In nucleotides, the CDR3 is TGTGCCAGCAGCTTAAGGTCCGGACTCAACTCCATGAACACTGAAGCTTTCTTT.

V and J are TRBV6-5 and TRBJ1-3; D might be TRBD1 (5 bases). V was pared by 2 bases and J by 0 bases, with 11 bases between. The CDR3 consists of 16 residues. Looked up from germline, CDR1 is MNHEY and CDR2 is SVGAGI. As DNA, the CDR3 is TGTGCCAGCAGTTACGACAGCGCAGGCTCTGGAAACACCATATATTTT. Translation: CASSYDSAGSGNTIYF.

The chain links TRBV7-2 to TRBJ1-3, with D possibly TRBD1 on 5 matching bases. Trimming removed 3 bases from V and 3 bases from J, with 12 bases in between. This CDR3 has 15 residues. Germline loops: CDR1 SGHTA, CDR2 FQGNSA. The CDR3 is CASSFVRGIGNTIYF. For the CDR3, the DNA is TGTGCCAGCAGCTTCGTTCGGGGGATTGGAAACACCATATATTTT. The whole variable domain, remainder taken from reference TRBV7-2 and TRBJ1-3, is GAGVSQSPSNKVTEKGKDVELRCDPISGHTALYWYRQSLGQGLEFLIYFQGNSAPDKSGLPSDRFSAERTGGSVSTLTIQRTQQEDSAVYLCASSFVRGIGNTIYFGEGSWLTVV.

The chain has TRBV15 and TRBJ2-5; D gene ambiguous. V was cut by 2 bases and J by 0 bases, with 16 bases left in between. The CDR3 is made up of 17 amino acids. The germline gives CDR1 LNHNV, CDR2 YYDKDF (reference sequence). The CDR3 loop reads CATSRPTSSIHQETQYF. In DNA form, the CDR3 reads TGTGCCACCAGCAGACCTACGAGCTCTATCCACCAAGAGACCCAGTACTTC.

The rearrangement joins TRBV5-1 to TRBJ2-2; 9 bases are a match to TRBD1. Trimming removed 4 bases from V and 4 bases from J; junction bases left unmatched: 8. Germline CDR1 and CDR2: SGHRS and YFSETQ. CDR3 length: 16 residues. The CDR3: CASSPPGQGTTGELFF. CDR3 nucleotides: TGCGCCAGCAGCCCGCCGGGACAGGGAACCACCGGGGAGCTGTTTTTT.

This sequence joins TRBV29-1 and TRBJ2-2; D possibly corresponds to TRBD1 (5 bases). Germline CDR1 and CDR2: SQVTM and ANQGSEA. Trimming cost V 0 bases and J 1 base, with 9 bases left between them. The CDR3 length is 15 residues. CDR3 sequence reads: CSVEDGAKNTGELFF. CDR3 in DNA: TGCAGCGTTGAAGATGGGGCAAAGAACACCGGGGAGCTGTTTTTT.

This chain uses TRBV6-5 with TRBJ2-1; D unresolved. Deletions cut 1 base from V and 6 bases from J, with 13 bases between. The V gene's germline CDR1 is MNHEY and CDR2 SVGAGI. The CDR3 sequence is 15 residues long. As DNA, the CDR3 is TGTGCCAGCAGTTACTTGCCCCGGTCGGGCAATGAGCAGTTCTTC. This codes for CASSYLPRSGNEQFF.

This clone has just one count. The gene calls are TRBV7-9 and TRBJ2-7; 8 positions agree with TRBD1. Germline CDR1 SEHNR, CDR2 FQNEAQ (reference sequence). The CDR3 contains 16 residues. The V and J ends lost 1 base and 3 bases, in that order; junction bases with no gene match: 8. CDR3 nucleotides: TGTGCCAGCAGCTTAGAAAACCGGGACAGGATCTACGAGCAGTACTTC. Translating gives CASSLENRDRIYEQYF.

J is TRBJ2-5 and V is TRBV5-5; D remains ambiguous. CDR1 SGHKS and CDR2 YYEKEE come from the germline V gene (reference sequence). There are 12 residues in the CDR3. V lost 1 base, J lost 4 bases, and 5 bases lay in between. The CDR3 region has the DNA TGTGCCAGCAGCTTGTCTCGAGAGACCCAGTACTTC. Translation gives CASSLSRETQYF.

The chain has TRBV30 and TRBJ2-7; 9 nucleotides agree with TRBD1. The germline V gene encodes CDR1 GTSNPN and CDR2 SVGIG (reference sequence). The CDR3 sequence is 14 residues long. Unmatched junction bases numbered 5, after V lost 2 bases and J lost 3 bases. The CDR3 DNA reads TGTGCCTGGAGTCGGGACAGGGCGGTCTACGAGCAGTACTTC. It translates to CAWSRDRAVYEQYF.

V usage is TRBV7-2 and J usage is TRBJ2-5; TRBD1 might be the D (5 bases). This CDR3 is 13 amino acids long. Trimming took 3 bases from V and 6 from J, leaving 11 bases between them. Germline loops: CDR1 SGHTA, CDR2 FQGNSA. The CDR3, as DNA: TGTGCCAGCAGCTTTAAGGGGTCGAAGACCCAGTACTTC. Protein product: CASSFKGSKTQYF.

V gene TRBV4-2 combines with J gene TRBJ2-2, with 11 bases identical to TRBD2. Looked up from germline, CDR1 is LGHNA and CDR2 is YNFKEQ. The CDR3 is 19 residues long. With 0 bases clipped from V and 3 bases from J, the junction kept 9 bases outside the gene matches. The CDR3 DNA sequence: TGTGCCAGCAGCCAAGAAGGAACTAGCGGGGGTTCGGACACCGGGGAGCTGTTTTTT. Encoded protein: CASSQEGTSGGSDTGELFF.

The rearrangement joins TRBV29-1 to TRBJ2-1, with D possibly being TRBD2 (5 bases). V was clipped by 5 bases and J by 9 bases, with 17 bases between them. The germline gives CDR1 SQVTM, CDR2 ANQGSEA. CDR3 size: 13 residues. CDR3 nucleotide sequence: TGCAGCGTTCACTATCTAGCCTTGGGTGAGCAGTTCTTC. Translation gives CSVHYLALGEQFF.

The J gene is TRBJ1-5, the V gene TRBV30; 8 bases fit TRBD1. CDR1 GTSNPN and CDR2 SVGIG come from the germline V gene (reference sequence). Trimming cost V 3 bases and J 2 bases; bases outside gene matches: 9. The CDR3 covers 16 residues. The CDR3 DNA reads TGTGCCTGGAGAGCTTCCCAGGACAGGGGCAATCAGCCCCAGCATTTT. It translates to CAWRASQDRGNQPQHF.

This clone was picked up one time. This chain uses TRBV6-6 with TRBJ2-1; 9 bases match TRBD2. Germline CDR1 reads MNHNY; CDR2 reads SVGAGI (reference sequence). Unmatched junction bases numbered 3, after V lost 3 bases and J lost 6 bases. The CDR3 loop spans 14 amino acids. This chain's CDR3 is CASSYGGGGNEQFF. CDR3 DNA: TGTGCCAGCAGTTATGGCGGGGGGGGCAATGAGCAGTTCTTC.

The CDR3 nucleotides are TGTGCCAGTATCGGGGTTTCTGAGCAGTTCTTC. This translates into CASIGVSEQFF. V is TRBV28 and J is TRBJ2-1, with a tentative D call TRBD2 (5 bases). Trimming stripped 9 bases from V and 9 bases from J, with 12 bases between. The germline CDR1 and CDR2 sequences are MDHEN and SYDVKM. The CDR3 spans 11 residues.

The chain employs TRBV7-8 and TRBJ2-1; 8 bases match TRBD2. The germline gives CDR1 SGHVS, CDR2 FQNEAQ. Losses at the gene ends were 1 base for V and 8 bases for J; bases not matched to a gene: 7. The CDR3 runs 15 residues. The CDR3 is CASSLVAGGMYEQFF. DNA of the CDR3: TGTGCCAGCAGCTTAGTCGCGGGAGGTATGTATGAGCAGTTCTTC.

This sequence joins TRBV10-3 and TRBJ2-3, with TRBD2 matching 8 bases. V gave up 3 bases and J gave up 3 bases; unmatched junction bases: 5. CDR1 is ENHRY and CDR2 is SYGVKD in the germline V gene. This CDR3 comprises 15 residues. CDR3 nucleotides: TGTGCCATCAGTGAAGGGCGGGGGGATACAGATACGCAGTATTTT. Amino acid sequence: CAISEGRGDTDTQYF.

The V and J genes are TRBV5-5 and TRBJ1-4; D unclear. V lost 4 bases to trimming and J lost 8 bases, with 18 bases between them. CDR3 size: 15 residues. Germline CDR1 is SGHKS and CDR2 is YYEKEE (reference sequence). CDR3 loop: CASSLNYMGREKLFF. The CDR3 coding sequence is TGTGCCAGCAGCCTTAATTATATGGGGAGGGAAAAACTGTTTTTT.

This chain's CDR3 is CAISEPRDREQETQYF. The CDR3 DNA reads as TGTGCCATCAGTGAGCCCCGGGACAGAGAACAAGAGACCCAGTACTTC. The J gene is TRBJ2-5, the V gene TRBV10-3, with TRBD1 matching over 7 bases. The CDR3 consists of 16 residues. V dropped 2 bases and J dropped 2; count of bases not matched to a gene: 8. Germline V lookup: CDR1 ENHRY, CDR2 SYGVKD.

This clone was picked up a small number of times. The gene calls are TRBV19 and TRBJ1-2; D remains ambiguous. Germline CDR1 LNHDA, CDR2 SQIVND (reference sequence). The CDR3 consists of 13 residues. V shed 5 bases and J shed 3 bases, with 10 bases lying between them. The CDR3 DNA reads as TGTGCCAGTAGTCCCCTATCTGACTATGGCTACACCTTC. Encoded protein: CASSPLSDYGYTF.

This clone was observed a few times. The chain has TRBV19 and TRBJ1-6; no firm D call. Germline loops: CDR1 LNHDA, CDR2 SQIVND (reference sequence). Trimming left V 10 bases short and J 7 bases short, with 14 bases between. There are 13 residues in the CDR3. This chain's CDR3 is CATKRRENSPLHF. The CDR3 nucleotides read TGTGCCACTAAACGTAGGGAGAATTCACCCCTCCACTTT.

The chain is built from TRBV30 and TRBJ1-6, with 9 nucleotides matching TRBD1. The CDR3 sequence is 14 residues long. J lost 5 bases, V lost 5 bases, and 4 bases had no gene match. From germline, CDR1 is GTSNPN and CDR2 SVGIG (reference sequence). CDR3 residues: CAWQQGAHNSPLHF. DNA for the CDR3: TGTGCCTGGCAACAGGGGGCCCATAATTCACCCCTCCACTTT.